What follows are 11 T cell receptor beta chains derived from one specimen sequenced in a study of cytomegalovirus exposure and HLA in healthy donors (dated 2017 in TCRdb). The library came from the immunoSEQ multiplex PCR assay. For the multiplex PCR, a mixture combining 60 forward primers for TCR Vbeta segments and 13 reverse primers for TCR Jbeta segments was used. The table was pulled from immuneACCESS by TCRdb, which kept in-frame rearrangements only. Such tables lose some clones; where checked, under half of the loss comes from unresolved V genes, and the rest has no known cause. The sample profile shows 100,000 to 120,000 clones; roughly four fifths of them were found once. Roughly 1.2% of the sample goes to the ten largest clones. The sample comprised PBMCs. These receptor sequences come from a woman aged 25-40 years in good health and CMV-seronegative.

This sequence joins TRBV5-1 and TRBJ2-5; TRBD2 matches at 7 bases. The J call may be wrong; the DNA end is better matched by TRBJ2-7. Germline V lookup: CDR1 SGHRS, CDR2 YFSETQ. The CDR3 covers 14 residues. CDR3 nucleotides: TGCGCCAGCAGCTTGGGTAGCGGGCACTACGAGCAGTACTTC. This gives the protein CASSLGSGHYEQYF.

The DNA for the CDR3 is TGTGCCAGCAGCTTAGCGGGCGCACACACTGAAGCTTTCTTT. Encoded protein: CASSLAGAHTEAFF. This chain links TRBV7-6 with TRBJ1-1; D uncertain. V was trimmed by 0 bases and J by 3 bases, leaving 8 bases between them. Germline CDR1 and CDR2: SGHVS and FNYEAQ. The CDR3 spans 14 residues.

The gene calls are TRBV7-2 and TRBJ1-4; tentative D call: TRBD1 (5 bases). The V gene lost 1 base and the J gene lost 0 bases, with 15 bases spanning the gap. The germline V gene encodes CDR1 SGHTA and CDR2 FQGNSA. The CDR3 has 18 residues. The DNA of the CDR3 is TGTGCCAGCAGCTTAGTTGTGGTGCGGGGGGCAACTAATGAAAAACTGTTTTTT. Translation: CASSLVVVRGATNEKLFF.

The chain joins TRBV27 to TRBJ1-5; 11 nucleotides match TRBD1. Looked up from germline, CDR1 is MNHEY and CDR2 is SMNVEV (reference sequence). The CDR3 length is 14 residues. The junction had 2 bases not matched to a gene; V was cut back by 6 bases and J by 4 bases. The CDR3 loop reads CASRGTGGNQPQHF. CDR3 bases: TGTGCCAGCAGGGGGACAGGGGGGAATCAGCCCCAGCATTTT.

In this sample, this clone turned up a few times. Within the sample, other DNA sequences also encode this same CDR3. J is TRBJ2-7 and V is TRBV23-1; TRBD2 aligns across 8 bases. TRBV23-1 is recorded as an ORF, its role being uncertain. V was pared by 2 bases and J by 2 bases, with 8 bases of the junction left unmatched. The CDR3 sequence is 16 residues long. The CDR3 reads CASSQPGTSHPYEQYF. For the CDR3, the DNA is TGCGCCAGCAGTCAACCGGGGACTAGTCATCCCTACGAGCAGTACTTC.

The genes are TRBV28 and TRBJ1-2; 9 nucleotides line up with TRBD1. Germline V gene lookup returns CDR1 MDHEN and CDR2 SYDVKM. The ends lost 6 bases at V and 8 bases at J; junction bases unmatched: 13. The length of the CDR3 is 15 residues. The CDR3 reads CASRPRGTGSVGYTF. In nucleotides, the CDR3 is TGTGCCAGCAGACCCCGAGGGACAGGGTCAGTCGGCTACACCTTC.

V gene TRBV7-8 combines with J gene TRBJ2-1; 16 bases line up with TRBD2. Germline V lookup: CDR1 SGHVS, CDR2 FQNEAQ. V shed 7 bases and J 6 bases; nucleotides not matched to a gene: 9. This CDR3 has 17 amino acids. The CDR3 spells CASNRGLAGGPGNEQFF. The CDR3 DNA is TGTGCCAGCAACCGGGGACTAGCGGGAGGGCCTGGCAATGAGCAGTTCTTC.

The genes are TRBV6-6 and TRBJ1-5; unclear D gene. Per the germline V gene, CDR1 is MNHNY and CDR2 is SVGAGI (reference sequence). V was clipped by 4 bases and J by 3 bases, with 13 bases between them. The CDR3 loop spans 15 amino acids. The DNA of the CDR3 is TGTGCCAGCAGTTGGATCCCTGAGGCCAATCAGCCCCAGCATTTT. This translates into CASSWIPEANQPQHF.

CDR3 sequence reads: CASSQSGQIYGYTF. CDR3 sequence (DNA): TGCGCCAGCAGCCAGTCGGGACAGATCTATGGCTACACCTTC. The chain has TRBV4-1 and TRBJ1-2; TRBD1 matches 7 bases. V lost 3 bases to trimming and J lost 4 bases; unmatched junction nucleotides: 5. This CDR3 has 14 residues. The germline CDR1 and CDR2 sequences are MGHRA and YSYEKL.

V gene TRBV19 combines with J gene TRBJ2-3; a weak D match, TRBD2 (7 bases). CDR3 size: 13 residues. V dropped 8 bases and J dropped 6 bases, with 15 bases sitting between them. Germline V gene lookup returns CDR1 LNHDA and CDR2 SQIVND (reference sequence). CDR3 amino acids: CASGRGEGDTQYF. For the CDR3, the DNA is TGTGCCAGTGGTAGGGGGGAGGGGGATACGCAGTATTTT.

The rearrangement links TRBV4-2 to TRBJ2-5; TRBD2 matches at 7 bases. CDR3 length equals 16 residues. Looked up from germline, CDR1 is LGHNA and CDR2 is YNFKEQ. With 3 bases clipped from V and 1 base from J, the junction kept 8 bases outside the gene matches. The CDR3 is CASSQALGGSQETQYF. The CDR3 nucleotides are TGTGCCAGCAGCCAGGCCCTCGGGGGGAGCCAAGAGACCCAGTACTTC.